This T cell receptor beta chain emerged from a study of shared clonotypes between healthy human individuals (dated by TCRdb to the early 2020s). At the level of the whole study: Three men and two women, aged 18 to 49 years, made up the cohort. Different laboratories and diverse techniques were used to prepare libraries and sequence TCR repertoires, to increase sequencing depth and limit assay-specific biases. To estimate repertoire size and how much clonotype sharing occurs between individuals, the study deeply sequenced the blood TCR repertoires of 4 to 6 healthy adults. For each donor, CD4 naive and CD4 memory were each run on three plates, CD8 naive on two plates, and CD8 memory on one plate. Leukapheresis yielded between about 0.8 and 9.5 billion PBMCs per donor. Study-wide conclusions, independent of this receptor: Even with the large sequencing depth, rarefaction of the sorted-subset datasets indicated that sequencing was incomplete. The small number of donors limited the genetic and exposure-history diversity represented. Sharing across a few donors was observed for around 5% of naive CD4, less than 4% of naive CD8, over 2% of memory CD4, and about 0.38% of memory CD8 clonotypes. Higher generation probabilities were observed for clonotypes shared by all four sorted-subset donors than for non-shared clonotypes. Estimated clonotype richness was generally larger for naive than for memory subsets. Sampling was restricted to blood, and TCR repertoires in tissues likely differ from the TCR repertoires found in blood. Based on pairwise subsampling, the degree of clonotype sharing among donors was expected to be affected by sequencing depth.

About this clone itself: Its antigen is currently not known. The input lacks base qualities; no much larger clone sits a single base away.

Using the deep immunoSEQ assay, TCR CDR3 regions were amplified from genomic DNA by multiplex PCR. Extracted genomic DNA from each cell subset was distributed evenly across all wells of several immunoSEQ 96-well plates, and each plate was treated as a replicate. For sorted subsets, roughly 190 ng of genomic DNA, equivalent to around 31,000 T cell genomes, went into each replicate PCR. The purified libraries were quantified using a Qubit 3.0 fluorometer, sized with a Bioanalyzer 2100, and then quantified again using the KAPA Library Quantification kit. Every immunoSEQ 96-well plate was sequenced on a dedicated single-read 150-cycle Illumina NextSeq 550 flow cell. In the paper's pipeline: The immunoSEQ output contained only junctional sequences without quality scores, so filtering could not match that applied to full-length reads. To assign V/J genes and CDR3, sequences were annotated against IMGT germline references using PyIR, a Python wrapper for IgBLAST v1.9. Reads were filtered out if the reads had weak V/J assignments (E-value above 1e-6), no CDR3, stop codons, out-of-frame junctions, or ambiguous translated residues. V3J clonotypes were defined by identical inferred V gene, J gene, and CDR3 amino acid sequence. Percentage overlap between repertoires was calculated by dividing the number of shared unique clonotypes by the size of the smaller repertoire. RTK rarefaction, the Chao1 estimator, and Recon v2.1 estimates of unobserved clonotypes were used to assess repertoire richness. For all TCRbeta clonotypes obtained by the gDNA method from four donors, generation probabilities were computed with OLGA. TCRdb carries this immuneACCESS record with in-frame sequences only. Its versions omit some clonotypes, under half of them owing to an unresolved V gene in the studies checked, with the rest unexplained. D and trimming come from the DNA, and the V and J calls and clone size come from that table. For this sample there are 1.5 million to 2.5 million clones; about 95% appear just once. The ten largest clones capture 1.2% of the sample.

For the CD8 naive samples, CD45RO-negative cells were positively selected for CCR7, yielding a CD45RA+CCR7+ population from which TemRA cells were excluded. The donors were healthy, HIV-negative adults with no recently reported acute infections or vaccinations. All donors were Caucasian adults living in Nashville, Tennessee, USA. After blood collection by leukapheresis, PBMCs were isolated using Ficoll-Histopaque density gradient centrifugation and then cryopreserved in the vapor phase of liquid nitrogen. Analytical flow cytometry was used to check the purity and quantity of every magnetically sorted T cell population. From each sorted fraction, genomic DNA was isolated and quantified by UV absorbance on a Nanodrop 2000c. As encoded in the germline V gene, CDR1 is SGHTS while CDR2 is YDEGEE. The V and J ends are trimmed by 5 bases and 4 bases, leaving 22 bases between them. From the cysteine up to the phenylalanine, the CDR3 has a length of 16 residues. Only CDR3 DNA is held: 48 bases, read in frame from base 1.

The sequenced material came from naive CD8+ T cells sorted from blood. The sample's cell subset or site label, in plain terms: CD45RA+CCR7+. The chain is assembled from TRBV5-8 and TRBJ2-7, with a weak D call of TRBD2 (5 bases match). The TCR originated in a young man in good health. The CDR3 protein: CASSFYSQTPGYEQYF. The DNA sequence is TGTGCCAGCAGTTTCTATAGTCAAACGCCGGGGTACGAGCAGTACTTC.